What follows describes a single T cell receptor (beta chain). Genomic DNA of every subset was divided equally among multiple immunoSEQ plates. Sorted-subset replicate PCR reactions contained 150 to 200 ng DNA, corresponding to around 30,000 T cell genomes. Original analysis: As immunoSEQ supplied junction-only sequences (without quality scores), filtering differed. The repertoire was sequenced with immunoSEQ multiplex PCR; TCRdb's copy has only in-frame clones and lacks some. That table furnishes V, J and clone size, whereas the DNA furnished D and trimming. Of a few million clones in the sample, more than 85% were seen once. This entry comes from a study of shared clonotypes between healthy human individuals. Study in general: Per donor, three plates held CD4 naive cells, three held CD4 memory, two held CD8 naive and one held CD8 memory.

V was trimmed by 6 bases and J by 8 bases, leaving 16 bases between them. Germline values: CDR1 KGHSH, CDR2 LQKENI. This CDR3 contains 13 residues. The sequence was collected from a man aged 18 to 29 in good health. Some clones in this sample may be carry-over from other donors' samples. Specimen: naive CD4+ T cells from PBMCs. Specified subset: CD45RA+ positively selected. The J gene is TRBJ1-2, the V gene TRBV18; D perhaps matches TRBD1 (5 bases). The CDR3 DNA reads as TGTGCCAGCTCCCGGTCCGGGGACGAGGGCTACACCTTC. Its translation: CASSRSGDEGYTF.